This entry lists 30 T cell receptor beta chains sequenced from one sample in a study of blood T cell repertoires in COVID-19. Clones were sequenced by immunoSEQ multiplex PCR, and TCRdb holds only the in-frame ones, with some missing. The data contain fewer than 300,000 clones, roughly 85% of them singletons. The sequenced sample was peripheral blood. The receptors originated from a woman aged 18-30 years with acute or convalescent COVID-19.

This chain links TRBV7-2 with TRBJ2-1; TRBD2 is a possible D gene (6 bases). The CDR3 runs to 15 residues. V was cut by 7 bases and J by 8 bases, with 21 bases left in between. Germline V gives CDR1 SGHTA, CDR2 FQGNSA. CDR3 amino acids: CASTFQDYPPDEQFF. CDR3 sequence (DNA): TGTGCCAGCACCTTCCAGGACTACCCCCCCGATGAGCAGTTCTTC. Filled out from reference TRBV7-2 and TRBJ2-1, the complete variable domain reads GAGVSQSPSNKVTEKGKDVELRCDPISGHTALYWYRQSLGQGLEFLIYFQGNSAPDKSGLPSDRFSAERTGGSVSTLTIQRTQQEDSAVYLCASTFQDYPPDEQFFGPGTRLTVL.

V and J are TRBV7-2 and TRBJ2-1, with unresolved D. Germline V lookup: CDR1 SGHTA, CDR2 FQGNSA. The ends were cut back, 0 bases at V and 3 bases at J, with 9 bases in the middle. The CDR3 is made up of 15 amino acids. The CDR3 coding sequence is TGTGCCAGCAGCTTAGCCGCCTGGCACTACAATGAGCAGTTCTTC. Its translation: CASSLAAWHYNEQFF.

This chain links TRBV19 with TRBJ2-4; 7 bases map to TRBD2. CDR3 size: 13 residues. Germline loops: CDR1 LNHDA, CDR2 SQIVND (reference sequence). V lost 7 bases to trimming and J lost 6 bases; unmatched junction nucleotides: 6. DNA for the CDR3: TGTGCCAGTAAAAGCGGGAACTTAAACATTCAGTACTTC. It is translated as CASKSGNLNIQYF.

This CDR3 is CASSLARWETQYF. The DNA for the CDR3 is TGCGCCAGCAGCTTGGCCAGGTGGGAGACCCAGTACTTC. The V gene is TRBV5-1, the J gene TRBJ2-5; D not certain. The V end was cut by 0 bases, the J end by 5 bases, with 8 bases between. Germline assignment: CDR1 SGHRS and CDR2 YFSETQ. The CDR3 has 13 residues.

The chain uses TRBV7-9 and TRBJ1-2, with D tentatively TRBD1 (5 bases). Looked up from germline, CDR1 is SEHNR and CDR2 is FQNEAQ (reference sequence). The CDR3 sequence is 16 residues long. V lost 5 bases, J lost 0 bases, and 16 bases lay in between. CDR3 DNA: TGTGCCAGCAGCCCTAGAACGGACAAGACTAACTATGGCTACACCTTC. Residues: CASSPRTDKTNYGYTF. Combining the CDR3 with reference TRBV7-9 and TRBJ1-2 gives the whole variable domain DTGVSQNPRHKITKRGQNVTFRCDPISEHNRLYWYRQTLGQGPEFLTYFQNEAQLEKSRLLSDRFSAERPKGSFSTLEIQRTEQGDSAMYLCASSPRTDKTNYGYTFGSGTRLTVV.

The V and J genes are TRBV3-1 (or the pseudogene TRBV3-2) and TRBJ2-7; the D gene is possibly TRBD2 (5 bases). There are 16 residues in the CDR3. The V gene lost 0 bases and the J gene lost 4 bases, with 16 bases spanning the gap. Per germline, CDR1 LGHDT and CDR2 YNNKEL (reference sequence). The CDR3 reads CASSQDTISEVYEQYF. CDR3 DNA sequence: TGTGCCAGCAGCCAAGACACTATTAGCGAGGTGTACGAGCAGTACTTC.

This clone has more than one count but fewer than ten. J is TRBJ2-1 and V is TRBV7-2; 11 bases match TRBD2. Germline V gives CDR1 SGHTA, CDR2 FQGNSA. This CDR3 is 13 amino acids long. V dropped 5 bases and J dropped 11; count of bases not matched to a gene: 5. In nucleotides, the CDR3 is TGTGCCAGCAGCCCCGGGACTAGCGGAAAGCAGTTCTTC. It translates to CASSPGTSGKQFF. The complete variable domain, with remaining parts taken from reference TRBV7-2 and TRBJ2-1, reads GAGVSQSPSNKVTEKGKDVELRCDPISGHTALYWYRQSLGQGLEFLIYFQGNSAPDKSGLPSDRFSAERTGGSVSTLTIQRTQQEDSAVYLCASSPGTSGKQFFGPGTRLTVL.

This chain connects TRBV5-6 to TRBJ2-7; no clear D. Trimming pared 1 base from V and 2 bases from J, leaving 7 bases between. Germline-derived CDR1 and CDR2 are SGHDT and YYEEEE. The CDR3 is 13 amino acids. Written as DNA, the CDR3 is TGTGCCAGCAGCTTGTCGAGCCCCTACGAGCAGTACTTC. It specifies CASSLSSPYEQYF.

The chain is built from TRBV6-5 and TRBJ2-1; TRBD2 matches at 9 bases. The CDR3 consists of 14 residues. Losses at the gene ends were 6 bases for V and 4 bases for J; bases not matched to a gene: 4. Germline CDR1 and CDR2: MNHEY and SVGAGI. CDR3 DNA sequence: TGTGCCAGCAGAATAGCGGGAGCGTACAATGAGCAGTTCTTC. Its protein product is CASRIAGAYNEQFF.

The gene calls are TRBV27 and TRBJ1-1; unclear D gene. Germline V gene lookup returns CDR1 MNHEY and CDR2 SMNVEV (reference sequence). The CDR3 runs 13 residues. The V end was cut by 6 bases, the J end by 0 bases, with 8 bases between. The CDR3: CASSPAVNTEAFF. The CDR3 DNA reads as TGTGCCAGCAGCCCTGCGGTGAACACTGAAGCTTTCTTT.

This chain links TRBV6-5 with TRBJ2-7; 9 nucleotides match TRBD1. V was pared by 0 bases and J by 6 bases, with 3 bases of the junction left unmatched. Germline values: CDR1 MNHEY, CDR2 SVGAGI. The length of the CDR3 is 14 residues. The chain's CDR3 is CASSYSGQGREQYF. The CDR3 nucleotides are TGTGCCAGCAGTTACTCGGGACAGGGTCGCGAGCAGTACTTC.

This chain uses TRBV19 with TRBJ1-2, with TRBD1 matching 7 bases. The germline V gene encodes CDR1 LNHDA and CDR2 SQIVND (reference sequence). Trimming took 0 bases from V and 8 from J; bases not matched to a gene: 3. This CDR3 has 13 amino acids. CDR3 sequence: CASSIEQGLGYTF. CDR3 nucleotide sequence: TGTGCCAGTAGTATAGAACAGGGGCTCGGCTACACCTTC.

The rearrangement links TRBV11-2 to TRBJ2-3, with 7 bases matching TRBD2. Germline V gene sequence: CDR1 SGHAT, CDR2 FQNNGV. Losses at the gene ends were 5 bases for V and 6 bases for J; bases not matched to a gene: 5. There are 13 residues in the CDR3. CDR3 in amino acids: CASSPVGGDTQYF. DNA of the CDR3: TGTGCCAGCAGCCCCGTGGGAGGGGATACGCAGTATTTT.

The chain employs TRBV28 and TRBJ2-3, with 10 bases matching TRBD2. The CDR3 sequence is 15 residues long. The V and J ends lost 5 bases and 2 bases, in that order; junction bases with no gene match: 4. CDR1 is MDHEN, CDR2 SYDVKM, per germline. CDR3 nucleotide sequence: TGTGCCAGCAGTCCCGGGACTAGCGTCACAGATACGCAGTATTTT. Translated: CASSPGTSVTDTQYF.

The genes are TRBV6-2 or TRBV6-3 and TRBJ1-2; perhaps TRBD1 as D (5 bases). The CDR3 sequence is 13 residues long. V gave up 0 bases and J gave up 8 bases, with 10 bases separating them. The germline CDR1 and CDR2 sequences are MNHEY and SVGEGT. The CDR3 reads CASSYSFQGGYTF. CDR3 sequence (DNA): TGTGCCAGCAGTTACTCGTTCCAGGGAGGCTACACCTTC.

The chain uses TRBV6-5 and TRBJ2-5, with 7 bases that match TRBD1. Germline trimming cut 6 bases from V and 5 bases from J; bases unmatched to any gene: 6. The germline gives CDR1 MNHEY, CDR2 SVGAGI. CDR3 length: 13 amino acids. CDR3 loop: CASSQGVRETQYF. CDR3 nucleotides: TGTGCCAGCAGCCAGGGGGTTAGGGAGACCCAGTACTTC.

The rearrangement uses TRBV5-4 and TRBJ2-2; a weak D match, TRBD2 (6 bases). V was cut by 4 bases and J by 8 bases, with 21 bases left in between. Germline CDR1 and CDR2: SGHNT and YYREEE (reference sequence). The CDR3 extends over 16 amino acids. CDR3 in DNA: TGTGCCAGCAGCAAAAGACTAGTCCGAGGGAGGGGGGAGCTGTTTTTT. Its translation: CASSKRLVRGRGELFF.

As to this clone: The sample carries other DNA sequences with the same CDR3. This sequence joins TRBV2 and TRBJ2-5, with D perhaps matching TRBD1 (5 bases). This CDR3 comprises 13 residues. CDR1 and CDR2 from the germline V gene are SNHLY and FYNNEI. V lost 6 bases and J lost 2, with 10 bases in between. This CDR3 is CASRVDRQETQYF. The CDR3 DNA follows: TGTGCCAGCAGGGTCGACAGACAAGAGACCCAGTACTTC.

The chain recombines TRBV7-9 with TRBJ2-7; perhaps TRBD2 as D (5 bases). Germline loops: CDR1 SEHNR, CDR2 FQNEAQ (reference sequence). The V end lost 7 bases, the J end lost 0 bases, and 13 bases lay between the germline ends. The CDR3 loop spans 14 amino acids. CDR3 sequence (DNA): TGTGCCAGCACCTCTTTGGGGAGCTCCTACGAGCAGTACTTC. The encoded protein is CASTSLGSSYEQYF.

The gene calls are TRBV19 and TRBJ1-3; no firm D call. Trimming removed 3 bases from V and 0 bases from J, with 9 bases in between. The CDR3 is 15 residues long. Germline V gives CDR1 LNHDA, CDR2 SQIVND (reference sequence). The CDR3 region is CASSIPSISGNTIYF. The CDR3 DNA is TGTGCCAGTAGTATCCCGAGTATCTCTGGAAACACCATATATTTT.

V gene TRBV27 combines with J gene TRBJ2-7; 10 bases are a match to TRBD1. The CDR3 loop spans 17 amino acids. Per the germline V gene, CDR1 is MNHEY and CDR2 is SMNVEV (reference sequence). The V and J ends lost 5 bases and 2 bases, in that order; junction bases with no gene match: 12. The CDR3 nucleotides read TGTGCCAGCAGTCCGCGAGGGACAGGGGAGGGTGCCTACGAGCAGTACTTC. Amino acids: CASSPRGTGEGAYEQYF.

This clone was seen a handful of times. V gene TRBV6-6 combines with J gene TRBJ2-6, with D maybe TRBD1 (6 bases). The CDR3 has 16 amino acids. Germline V lookup: CDR1 MNHNY, CDR2 SVGAGI (reference sequence). Trimming stripped 5 bases from V and 1 base from J, with 12 bases between. The CDR3 DNA reads TGTGCCAGCAGTGCTCAGGGGAAGTCTGGGGCCAACGTCCTGACTTTC. It encodes CASSAQGKSGANVLTF.

This clone was found a few times. This sequence joins TRBV3-1 (or the pseudogene TRBV3-2) and TRBJ1-3; D is uncertain. V gave up 7 bases and J gave up 3 bases, with 7 bases separating them. This CDR3 is built from 12 residues. Per the germline V gene, CDR1 is LGHDT and CDR2 is YNNKEL (reference sequence). This CDR3 reads CASTHSGNTIYF. CDR3 in DNA: TGTGCCAGCACCCACAGTGGAAACACCATATATTTT.

The V gene is TRBV29-1, the J gene TRBJ2-1, with 8 positions matching TRBD2. The length of the CDR3 is 12 residues. The germline V gene encodes CDR1 SQVTM and CDR2 ANQGSEA. The junction had 10 bases not matched to a gene; V was cut back by 6 bases and J by 12 bases. Here the CDR3 DNA reads TGCAGCGTCGACAGCGGGAGTGGTGGGCAGTTCTTC. Its protein is CSVDSGSGGQFF.

This chain joins TRBV5-8 and TRBJ1-5, with TRBD1 matching over 8 bases. Germline lookup yields CDR1 SGHTS and CDR2 YDEGEE. J was trimmed by 6 bases and V by 2 bases; bases with no gene match: 10. The CDR3 is 16 residues long. CDR3: CASSFPTGGLSQPQHF. CDR3 DNA: TGTGCCAGCAGCTTCCCTACAGGGGGACTTAGTCAGCCCCAGCATTTT.

The V call is TRBV6-8, the J call TRBJ1-2; weak D call: TRBD1 (6 bases). The germline V and J ends were trimmed by 4 bases and 6 bases, with 18 bases remaining between them. Germline CDR1 and CDR2: MNHGY and SAAAGT. This CDR3 region has 15 residues. CDR3 coding DNA: TGTGCCAGCAGTTGCCTTGTCGGGAGGGGGAATGGCTACACCTTC. Encoded protein: CASSCLVGRGNGYTF.

This clone was observed a handful of times. This chain joins TRBV7-9 and TRBJ2-7; a possible D gene is TRBD2 (6 bases). The CDR3 is 12 amino acids. V shed 5 bases and J shed 5 bases, with 10 bases lying between them. Looked up from germline, CDR1 is SEHNR and CDR2 is FQNEAQ (reference sequence). CDR3 sequence (DNA): TGTGCCAGCAGCCCGTCGGGGGACGAGCAGTACTTC. Its protein is CASSPSGDEQYF.

The rearrangement uses TRBV2 and TRBJ2-7; TRBD2 matches at 8 bases. Germline-derived CDR1 and CDR2 are SNHLY and FYNNEI. With V trimmed by 3 bases and J by 2 bases, 6 bases remained unmatched. The CDR3 is 15 residues long. The CDR3 region is CASSDPGGLPYEQYF. The CDR3 bases are TGTGCCAGCAGTGATCCGGGAGGGCTCCCCTACGAGCAGTACTTC.

This clone was counted a few times. The chain recombines TRBV4-3 with TRBJ2-6; perhaps TRBD2 as D (6 bases). The germline gives CDR1 LGHNA, CDR2 YSLEER. This CDR3 is built from 17 residues. The V and J ends lost 2 bases and 4 bases respectively, with 15 bases between them. CDR3 in DNA: TGCGCCAGCAGCCAACTTGAGGCGGGATCCGGGGCCAACGTCCTGACTTTC. Translation gives CASSQLEAGSGANVLTF.

The rearrangement uses TRBV7-2 and TRBJ2-7, with TRBD1 matching over 9 bases. J lost 7 bases, V lost 2 bases, and 3 bases had no gene match. Germline V gives CDR1 SGHTA, CDR2 FQGNSA. This CDR3 contains 13 residues. CDR3 coding DNA: TGTGCCAGCAGCTTAATCGGGACAGGGGAGCAGTACTTC. This encodes CASSLIGTGEQYF.